The clone carrying this TCR beta chain was counted many times. Its antigen is as yet unknown. This sample was included in a study of neurological immune-mediated disorders. One entry per CDR3 protein, called by TCRdb with MiXCR from the 5' RACE reads. The repertoire holds around 62,000 distinct CDR3 sequences, with approximately 4.2% as singletons. Study outcomes and limitations: Falling below healthy controls, multiple sclerosis showed the least TCR clonal expansion, while HTLV-1-associated myelopathy showed the most.

Germline V gene sequence: CDR1 SEHNR, CDR2 FQNEAQ (reference sequence). The CDR3 is 17 amino acids. V trimming: 5 bases; J trimming: 3 bases; junction bases outside the gene matches: 16. The J gene is TRBJ2-7, the V gene TRBV7-9, with 7 bases lining up with TRBD2. The TCR sequence derives from a man aged 50 to 59 with multiple sclerosis. Sequenced: PBMCs. The CDR3 region has the DNA TGTGCCAGCAGCCAATTAACCGGGACTAACGGGTACTACGAGCAGTACTTC. Translation gives CASSQLTGTNGYYEQYF.